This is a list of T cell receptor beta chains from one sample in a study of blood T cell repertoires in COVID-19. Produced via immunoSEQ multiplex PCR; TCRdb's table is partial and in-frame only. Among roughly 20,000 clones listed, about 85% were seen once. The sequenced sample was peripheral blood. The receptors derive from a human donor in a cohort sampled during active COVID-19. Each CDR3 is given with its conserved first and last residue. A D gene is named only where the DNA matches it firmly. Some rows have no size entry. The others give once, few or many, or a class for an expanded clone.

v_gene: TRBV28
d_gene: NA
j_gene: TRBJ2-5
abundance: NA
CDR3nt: TGTGCCACGCCAACCCGAAGGGGCGATAGGGAGACCCAGTACTTC
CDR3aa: CATPTRRGDRETQYF

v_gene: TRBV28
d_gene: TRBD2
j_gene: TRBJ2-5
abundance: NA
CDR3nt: TGTGCCAACAAAAAAGCGGGGGCAAACAAAGAGACCCAGTACTTC
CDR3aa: CANKKAGANKETQYF

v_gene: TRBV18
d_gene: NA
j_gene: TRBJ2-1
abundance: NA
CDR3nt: TGTGCCAGCTCACCACTGAGCGGCTCCTACAATGAGCAGTTCTTC
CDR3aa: CASSPLSGSYNEQFF

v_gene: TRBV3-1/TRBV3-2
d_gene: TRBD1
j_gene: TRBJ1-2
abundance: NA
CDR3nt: TGTGCCAGCAGCCAAAAGACAAGGACAGGGGGATATGGCTACACCTTC
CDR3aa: CASSQKTRTGGYGYTF

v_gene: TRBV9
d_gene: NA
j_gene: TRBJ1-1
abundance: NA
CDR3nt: TGTGCCAGCAGCGTAGGTAACACACCGAACACTGAAGCTTTCTTT
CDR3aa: CASSVGNTPNTEAFF

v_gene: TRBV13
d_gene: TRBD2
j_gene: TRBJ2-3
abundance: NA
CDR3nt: TGTGCCAGCAGCTTATGGGGACTAGCGGGAAGGTTGGATACGCAGTATTTT
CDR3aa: CASSLWGLAGRLDTQYF

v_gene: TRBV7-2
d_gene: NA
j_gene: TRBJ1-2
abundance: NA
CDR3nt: TGTGCCAGCAGCTGGGGGGGGTATGGCTACACCTTC
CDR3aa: CASSWGGYGYTF

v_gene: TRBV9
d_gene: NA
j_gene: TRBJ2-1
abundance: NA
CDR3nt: TGTGCCAGCAGCGTAGAGGGCAGGGGAAGGGATGAGCAGTTCTTC
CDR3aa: CASSVEGRGRDEQFF

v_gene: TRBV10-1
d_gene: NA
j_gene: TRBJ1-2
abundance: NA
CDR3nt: TGCGCCAGCAGTGAGGGAGGGAGCTATGGCTACACCTTC
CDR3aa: CASSEGGSYGYTF

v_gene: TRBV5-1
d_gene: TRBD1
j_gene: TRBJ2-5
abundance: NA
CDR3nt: TGCGCCAGCAGGACAGGGGTGGCGTTGGAGACCCAGTACTTC
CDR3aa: CASRTGVALETQYF

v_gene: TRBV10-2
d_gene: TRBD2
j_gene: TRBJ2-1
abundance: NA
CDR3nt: TGCGCCAGCGCCCTAGCGGGAGGGGCCAATGAGCAGTTCTTC
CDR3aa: CASALAGGANEQFF

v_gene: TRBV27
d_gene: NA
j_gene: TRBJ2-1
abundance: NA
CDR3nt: TGTGCCAGCACTACAGGGGGGGGTAGGGAGCAGTTCTTC
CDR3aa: CASTTGGGREQFF

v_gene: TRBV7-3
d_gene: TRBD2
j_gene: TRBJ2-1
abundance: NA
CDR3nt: TGTGCCAGCAGCCCCCACGGGACTAGCGGGAATGAGCAGTTCTTC
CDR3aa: CASSPHGTSGNEQFF

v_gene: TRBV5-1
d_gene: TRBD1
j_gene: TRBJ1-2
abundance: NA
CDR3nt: TGCGCCAGCAGCTTGGTCGGGACAGGCTCGTATAGCTACACCTTC
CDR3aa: CASSLVGTGSYSYTF

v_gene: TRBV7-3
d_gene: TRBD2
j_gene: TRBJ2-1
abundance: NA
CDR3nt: TGTGCCAGCAGCTACCCAGCGGGAGAGCAGTTCTTC
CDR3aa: CASSYPAGEQFF

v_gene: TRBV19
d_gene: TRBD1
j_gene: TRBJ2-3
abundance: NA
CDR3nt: TGTGCCAGTAGAGGGACAGGGACTAGCACAGATACGCAGTATTTT
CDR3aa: CASRGTGTSTDTQYF

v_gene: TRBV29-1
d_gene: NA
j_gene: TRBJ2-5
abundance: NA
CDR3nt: TGCAGCGTTAGGACAGTCCAAGAGACCCAGTACTTC
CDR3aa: CSVRTVQETQYF

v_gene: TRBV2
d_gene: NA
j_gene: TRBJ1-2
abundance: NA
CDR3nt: TGTGCAAGCAGGGCCGAATCCCTGTTCTATGGCTACACCTTC
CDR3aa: CASRAESLFYGYTF

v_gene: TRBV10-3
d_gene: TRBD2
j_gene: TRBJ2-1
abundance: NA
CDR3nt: TGTGCCATCAGTCCTACCGGGACTAGCGACAATGAGCAGTTCTTC
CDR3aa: CAISPTGTSDNEQFF

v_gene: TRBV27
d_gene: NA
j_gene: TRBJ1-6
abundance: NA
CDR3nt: TGTGCCAGCAGAGCCCCAGGGCCTAATTCACCCCTCCACTTT
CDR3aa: CASRAPGPNSPLHF

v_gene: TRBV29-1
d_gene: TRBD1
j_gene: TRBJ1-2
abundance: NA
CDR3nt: TGCAGCGTTGAGGGTTCCGGGACAGGCTTACCGTATGGCTACACCTTC
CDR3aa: CSVEGSGTGLPYGYTF

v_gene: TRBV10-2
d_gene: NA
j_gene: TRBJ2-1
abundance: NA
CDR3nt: TGCGCCAGCAGTCCCCGGGACTCCACCTACAATGAGCAGTTCTTC
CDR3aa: CASSPRDSTYNEQFF

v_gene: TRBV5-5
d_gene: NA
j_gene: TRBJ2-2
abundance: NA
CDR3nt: TGTGCCAGCAGCCCGCACGGGGGTGGGGACACCGGGGAGCTGTTTTTT
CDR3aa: CASSPHGGGDTGELFF

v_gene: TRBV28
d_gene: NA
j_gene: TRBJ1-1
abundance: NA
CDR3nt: TGTGCCAGCAGTCTCACGGGAGGGGCAAGGAGGACTGAAGCTTTCTTT
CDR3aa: CASSLTGGARRTEAFF

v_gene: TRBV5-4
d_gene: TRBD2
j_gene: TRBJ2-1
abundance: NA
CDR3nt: TGTGCCAGCAGCCAGGAACTAGCGGAGACCTACAATGAGCAGTTCTTC
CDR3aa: CASSQELAETYNEQFF

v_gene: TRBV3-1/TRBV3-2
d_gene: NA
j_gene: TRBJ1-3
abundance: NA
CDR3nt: TGTGCCAGCAGCCAAGATAGCAAAAGACTCTTAGTGTCCTCTGGAAACACCATATATTTT
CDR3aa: CASSQDSKRLLVSSGNTIYF

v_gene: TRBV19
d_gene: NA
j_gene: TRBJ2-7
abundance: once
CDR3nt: TGTGCCAGTAGTACCTCGGGCGGGGCCGGTGCCTACGAGCAGTACTTC
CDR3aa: CASSTSGGAGAYEQYF

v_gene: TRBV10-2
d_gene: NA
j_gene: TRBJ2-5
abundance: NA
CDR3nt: TGCGCCAGCAGTGGCGGGGGCGAGACCCAGTACTTC
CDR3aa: CASSGGGETQYF

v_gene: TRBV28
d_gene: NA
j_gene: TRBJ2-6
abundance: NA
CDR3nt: TGTGCCAGCAGGACAGGCGGCTCTGGGGCCAACGTCCTGACTTTC
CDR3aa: CASRTGGSGANVLTF

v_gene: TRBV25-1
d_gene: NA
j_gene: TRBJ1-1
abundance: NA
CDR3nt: TGTGCCAGCAGTGAGAGGCAGGGGAACACTGAAGCTTTCTTT
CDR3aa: CASSERQGNTEAFF

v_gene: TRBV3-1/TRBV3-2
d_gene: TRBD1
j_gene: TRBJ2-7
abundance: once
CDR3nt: TGTGCCAGCAGCCAGGGGGACAGTTACGAGCAGTACTTC
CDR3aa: CASSQGDSYEQYF

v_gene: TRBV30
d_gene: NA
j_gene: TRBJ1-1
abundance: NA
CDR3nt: TGTGCCTGGAGTGTACGGGGGAACACTGAAGCTTTCTTT
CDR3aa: CAWSVRGNTEAFF

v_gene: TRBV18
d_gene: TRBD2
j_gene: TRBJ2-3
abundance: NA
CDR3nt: TGTGCCAGCTCAAGAACGCGGGGGGCTCGAACAGATACGCAGTATTTT
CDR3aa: CASSRTRGARTDTQYF

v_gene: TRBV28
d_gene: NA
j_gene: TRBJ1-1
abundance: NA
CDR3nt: TGTGCCAGCAGGGCCACAGGAATCCAGAACACTGAAGCTTTCTTT
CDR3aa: CASRATGIQNTEAFF

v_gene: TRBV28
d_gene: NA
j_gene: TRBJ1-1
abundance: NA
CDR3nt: TGTGCCAGCAGTCCCTTGGGAGGGGGCACTGAAGCTTTCTTT
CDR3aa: CASSPLGGGTEAFF

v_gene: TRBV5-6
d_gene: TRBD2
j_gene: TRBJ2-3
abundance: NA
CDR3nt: TGTGCCAGCAGCTTGACCGCTAGCGGGGGAGATACGCAGTATTTT
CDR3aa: CASSLTASGGDTQYF

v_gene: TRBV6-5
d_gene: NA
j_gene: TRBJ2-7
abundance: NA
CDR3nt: TGTGCCAGCAGTTACTCACAGGGCGTACACGAGCAGTACTTC
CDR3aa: CASSYSQGVHEQYF

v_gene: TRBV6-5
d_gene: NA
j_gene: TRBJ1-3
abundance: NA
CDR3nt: TGTGCCAGTCACAGGGATTCCGGAAACACCATATATTTT
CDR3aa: CASHRDSGNTIYF

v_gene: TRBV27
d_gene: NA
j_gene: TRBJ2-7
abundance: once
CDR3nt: TGTGCCAGCAGTTTATGGGGGCCCTACGAGCAGTACTTC
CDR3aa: CASSLWGPYEQYF

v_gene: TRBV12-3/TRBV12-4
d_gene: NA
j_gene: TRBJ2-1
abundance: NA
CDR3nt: TGTGCCAGCAGTTTAGCAGCCCACAATGAGCAGTTCTTC
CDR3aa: CASSLAAHNEQFF

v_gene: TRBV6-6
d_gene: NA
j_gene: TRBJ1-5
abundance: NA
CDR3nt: TGTGCCAGCAGTTACTCCGAGGATGGGCAGCCCCAGCATTTT
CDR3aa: CASSYSEDGQPQHF

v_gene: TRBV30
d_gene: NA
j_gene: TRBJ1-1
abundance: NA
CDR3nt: TGTGCCTGGAGTCTGGGGGCCACTGAAGCTTTCTTT
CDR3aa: CAWSLGATEAFF

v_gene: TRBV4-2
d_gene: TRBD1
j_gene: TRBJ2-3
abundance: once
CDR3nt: TGTGCCAGCAGCCAAGATACGACAGGGGCATTACAAGATACGCAGTATTTT
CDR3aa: CASSQDTTGALQDTQYF

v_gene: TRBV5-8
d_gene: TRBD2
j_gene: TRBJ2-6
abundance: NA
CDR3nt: TGTGCCAGCAGCTGGGGACTAGCGGGAGGGCCAAGGGGGGCCAACGTCCTGACTTTC
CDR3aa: CASSWGLAGGPRGANVLTF

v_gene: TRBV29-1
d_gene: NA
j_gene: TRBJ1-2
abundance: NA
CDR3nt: TGCAGCGTCGGACCTGGCGGGGAACGTGGCTACACCTTC
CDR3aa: CSVGPGGERGYTF

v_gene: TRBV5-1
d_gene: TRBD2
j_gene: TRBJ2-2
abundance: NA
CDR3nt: TGCGCCAGCAGCCCGACGGGGGGCGGGGAGCTGTTTTTT
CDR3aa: CASSPTGGGELFF

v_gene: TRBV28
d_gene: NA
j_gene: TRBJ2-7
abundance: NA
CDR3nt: TGTGCCAGCATCACGCGGGGGCTCCACGAGCAGTACTTC
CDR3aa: CASITRGLHEQYF

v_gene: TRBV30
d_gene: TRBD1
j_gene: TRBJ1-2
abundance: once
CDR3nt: TGTGCCTGGAGTCCGGACAGGTACTATGGCTACACCTTC
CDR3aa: CAWSPDRYYGYTF

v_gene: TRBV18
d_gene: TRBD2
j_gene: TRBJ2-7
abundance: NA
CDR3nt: TGTGCCAGCTCAGGGTCCGGGACTAGCGGGAGGGCCTACGAGCAGTACTTC
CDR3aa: CASSGSGTSGRAYEQYF

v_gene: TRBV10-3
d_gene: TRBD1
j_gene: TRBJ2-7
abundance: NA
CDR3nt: TGTGCCATCAGTGACCCGGGGACAGGGAGTACCTACGAGCAGTACTTC
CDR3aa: CAISDPGTGSTYEQYF

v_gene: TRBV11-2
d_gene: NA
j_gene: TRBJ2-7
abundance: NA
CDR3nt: TGTGCCAGCAGCTTCGCCGACTCCGGGGTTTACGAGCAGTACTTC
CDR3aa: CASSFADSGVYEQYF

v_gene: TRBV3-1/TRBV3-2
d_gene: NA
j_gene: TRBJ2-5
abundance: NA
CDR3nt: TGTGCCAGCAGCCATGGGCACAGGGTCTTTACCCAAGAGACCCAGTACTTC
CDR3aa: CASSHGHRVFTQETQYF